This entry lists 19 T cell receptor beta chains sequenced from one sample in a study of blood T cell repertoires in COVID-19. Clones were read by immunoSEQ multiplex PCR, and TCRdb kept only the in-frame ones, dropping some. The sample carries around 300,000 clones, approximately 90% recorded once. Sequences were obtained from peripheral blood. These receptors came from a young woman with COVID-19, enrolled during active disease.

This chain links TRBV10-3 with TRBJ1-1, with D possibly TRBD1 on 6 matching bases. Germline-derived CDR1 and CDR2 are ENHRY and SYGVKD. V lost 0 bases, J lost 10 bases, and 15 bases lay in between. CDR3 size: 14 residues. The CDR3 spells CAISESRGGNGAFF. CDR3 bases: TGTGCCATCAGTGAGTCGAGGGGGGGTAATGGAGCTTTCTTT.

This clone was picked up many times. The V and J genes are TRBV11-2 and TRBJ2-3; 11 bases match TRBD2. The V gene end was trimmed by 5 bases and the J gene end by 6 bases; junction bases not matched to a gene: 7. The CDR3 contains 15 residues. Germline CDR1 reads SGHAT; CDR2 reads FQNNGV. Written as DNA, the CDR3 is TGTGCCAGCAGCCCGACTAGCGGGGTAATGGATACGCAGTATTTT. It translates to CASSPTSGVMDTQYF.

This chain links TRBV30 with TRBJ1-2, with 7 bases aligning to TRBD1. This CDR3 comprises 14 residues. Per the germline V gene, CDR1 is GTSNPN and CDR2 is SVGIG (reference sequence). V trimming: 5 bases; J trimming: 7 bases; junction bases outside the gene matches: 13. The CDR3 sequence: CAWRGQVIRGGYTF. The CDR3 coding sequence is TGTGCCTGGCGCGGACAGGTCATAAGGGGTGGCTACACCTTC.

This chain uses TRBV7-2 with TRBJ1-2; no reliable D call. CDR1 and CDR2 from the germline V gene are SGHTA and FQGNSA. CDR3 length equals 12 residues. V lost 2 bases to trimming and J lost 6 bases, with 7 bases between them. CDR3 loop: CASSLFGDGYTF. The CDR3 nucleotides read TGTGCCAGCAGCTTATTCGGGGATGGCTACACCTTC.

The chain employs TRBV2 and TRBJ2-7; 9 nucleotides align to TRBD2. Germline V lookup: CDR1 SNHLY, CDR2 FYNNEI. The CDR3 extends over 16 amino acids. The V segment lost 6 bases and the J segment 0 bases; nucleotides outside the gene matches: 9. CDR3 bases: TGTGCCAGCAGAGCGGATCTAGCGGGGACCTCCTACGAGCAGTACTTC. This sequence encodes CASRADLAGTSYEQYF.

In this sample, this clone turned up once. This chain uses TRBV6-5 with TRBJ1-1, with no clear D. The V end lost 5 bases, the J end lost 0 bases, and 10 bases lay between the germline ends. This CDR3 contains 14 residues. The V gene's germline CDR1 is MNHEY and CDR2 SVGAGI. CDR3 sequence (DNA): TGTGCCAGCAGTCCGGTATTCCTGAACACTGAAGCTTTCTTT. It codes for CASSPVFLNTEAFF.

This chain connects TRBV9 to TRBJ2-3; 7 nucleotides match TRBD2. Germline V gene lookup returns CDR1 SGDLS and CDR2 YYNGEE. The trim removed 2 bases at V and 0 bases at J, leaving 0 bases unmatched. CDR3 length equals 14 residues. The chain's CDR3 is CASSVSGSTDTQYF. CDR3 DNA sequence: TGTGCCAGCAGCGTTAGCGGGAGCACAGATACGCAGTATTTT. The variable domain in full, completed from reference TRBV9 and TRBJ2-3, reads DSGVTQTPKHLITATGQRVTLRCSPRSGDLSVYWYQQSLDQGLQFLIQYYNGEERAKGNILERFSAQQFPDLHSELNLSSLELGDSALYFCASSVSGSTDTQYFGPGTRLTVL.

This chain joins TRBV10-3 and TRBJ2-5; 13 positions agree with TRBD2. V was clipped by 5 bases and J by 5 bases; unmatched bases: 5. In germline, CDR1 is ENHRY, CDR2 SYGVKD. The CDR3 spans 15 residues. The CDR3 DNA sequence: TGTGCCATCAGTTCGACTAGCGGGGGGATGGAGACCCAGTACTTC. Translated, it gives CAISSTSGGMETQYF.

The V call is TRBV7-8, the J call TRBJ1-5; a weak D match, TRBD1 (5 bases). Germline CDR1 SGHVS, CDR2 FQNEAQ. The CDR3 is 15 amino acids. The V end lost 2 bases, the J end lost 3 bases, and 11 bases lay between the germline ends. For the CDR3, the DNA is TGTGCCAGCAGCTTAACAGGACTATACAATCAGCCCCAGCATTTT. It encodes CASSLTGLYNQPQHF.

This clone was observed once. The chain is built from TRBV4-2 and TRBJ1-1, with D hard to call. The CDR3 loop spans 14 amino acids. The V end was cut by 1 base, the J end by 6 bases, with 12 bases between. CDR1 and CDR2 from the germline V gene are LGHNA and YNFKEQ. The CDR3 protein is CASSQAPGFPEAFF. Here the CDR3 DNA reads TGTGCCAGCAGCCAAGCCCCAGGCTTTCCTGAAGCTTTCTTT.

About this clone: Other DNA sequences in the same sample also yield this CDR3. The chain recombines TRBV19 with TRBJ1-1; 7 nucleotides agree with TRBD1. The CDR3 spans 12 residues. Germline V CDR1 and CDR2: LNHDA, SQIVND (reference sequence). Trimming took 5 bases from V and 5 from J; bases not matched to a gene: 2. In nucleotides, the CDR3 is TGTGCCAGTAGTCAGGGGGTTACTGAAGCTTTCTTT. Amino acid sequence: CASSQGVTEAFF.

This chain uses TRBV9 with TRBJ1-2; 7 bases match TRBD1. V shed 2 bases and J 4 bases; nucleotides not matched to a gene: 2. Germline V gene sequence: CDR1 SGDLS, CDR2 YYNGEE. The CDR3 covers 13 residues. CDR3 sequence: CASSVGTAYGYTF. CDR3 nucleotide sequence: TGTGCCAGCAGCGTCGGGACAGCCTATGGCTACACCTTC.

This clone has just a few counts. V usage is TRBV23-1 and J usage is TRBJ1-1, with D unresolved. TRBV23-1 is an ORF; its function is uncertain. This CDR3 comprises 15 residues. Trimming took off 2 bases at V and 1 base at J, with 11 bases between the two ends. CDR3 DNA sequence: TGCGCCAGCAGTCAAGGCGGCGGGAAGAACACTGAAGCTTTCTTT. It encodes CASSQGGGKNTEAFF.

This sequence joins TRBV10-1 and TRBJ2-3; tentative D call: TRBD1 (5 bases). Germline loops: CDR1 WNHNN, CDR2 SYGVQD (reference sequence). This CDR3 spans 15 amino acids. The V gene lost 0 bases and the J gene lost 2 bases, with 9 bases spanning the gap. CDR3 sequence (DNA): TGCGCCAGCAGTGAGTCGGGGCGTGTCACAGATACGCAGTATTTT. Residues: CASSESGRVTDTQYF.

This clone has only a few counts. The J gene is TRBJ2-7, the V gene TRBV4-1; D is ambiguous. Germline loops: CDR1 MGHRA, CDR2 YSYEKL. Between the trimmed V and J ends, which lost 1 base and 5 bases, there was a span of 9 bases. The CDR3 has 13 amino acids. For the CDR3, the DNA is TGCGCCAGCAGCCAAGGTCCCGGAGACGAGCAGTACGTC. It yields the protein CASSQGPGDEQYV.

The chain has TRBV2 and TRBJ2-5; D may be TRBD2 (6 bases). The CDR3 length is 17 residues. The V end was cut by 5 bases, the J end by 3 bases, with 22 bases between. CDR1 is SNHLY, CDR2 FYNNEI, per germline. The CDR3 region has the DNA TGTGCCAGCAGTCATCCGGGACTGGATAGGATGAAAGAGACCCAGTACTTC. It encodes CASSHPGLDRMKETQYF.

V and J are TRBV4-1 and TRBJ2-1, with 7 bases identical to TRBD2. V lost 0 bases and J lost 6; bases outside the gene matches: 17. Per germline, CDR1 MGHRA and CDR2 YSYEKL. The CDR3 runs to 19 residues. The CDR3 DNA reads TGCGCCAGCAGCCAAGATCTTCAGGCTAGCGGAACCCTCGGCAATGAGCAGTTCTTC. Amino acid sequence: CASSQDLQASGTLGNEQFF.

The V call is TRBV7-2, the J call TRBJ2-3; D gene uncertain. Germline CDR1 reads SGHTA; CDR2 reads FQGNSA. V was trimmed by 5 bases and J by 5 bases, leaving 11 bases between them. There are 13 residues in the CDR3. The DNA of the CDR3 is TGTGCCAGCAGCCAGATGCAGGAAGATACGCAGTATTTT. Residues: CASSQMQEDTQYF.

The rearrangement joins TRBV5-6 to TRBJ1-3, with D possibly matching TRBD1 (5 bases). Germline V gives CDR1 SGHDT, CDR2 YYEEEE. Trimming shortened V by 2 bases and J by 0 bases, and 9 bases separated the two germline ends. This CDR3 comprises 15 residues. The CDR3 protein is CASSFFGGSGNTIYF. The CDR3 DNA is TGTGCCAGCAGCTTTTTCGGGGGCTCTGGAAACACCATATATTTT.